This T cell receptor beta chain was captured by sequencing in a study of identifying expanded T cells in peripheral blood. Findings and limits, study-wide: Differentially abundant clones: approximately 1.3 between replicates, 16.4 at roughly 15 days, more than 18 at four.

A remark on this clone: Its antigen is undetermined.

In germline, CDR1 is SGHVS, CDR2 FQNEAQ. Between the trimmed V and J ends, which lost 4 bases and 4 bases, there was a span of 8 bases. CDR3 length: 12 residues. The table came from immunoSEQ multiplex PCR; TCRdb's copy has only in-frame clones and leaves some out. The table shows 55,000 to 75,000 clones, with around 87% occurring only once. The rearrangement links TRBV7-8 to TRBJ2-7; the D is unclear. The sample comprised blood. The TCR was taken from a person aged 18 to 75 in good health. The CDR3, as DNA: TGTGCCAGCAGCTCTGAAGGTTACGAGCAGTACTTC. It encodes CASSSEGYEQYF.